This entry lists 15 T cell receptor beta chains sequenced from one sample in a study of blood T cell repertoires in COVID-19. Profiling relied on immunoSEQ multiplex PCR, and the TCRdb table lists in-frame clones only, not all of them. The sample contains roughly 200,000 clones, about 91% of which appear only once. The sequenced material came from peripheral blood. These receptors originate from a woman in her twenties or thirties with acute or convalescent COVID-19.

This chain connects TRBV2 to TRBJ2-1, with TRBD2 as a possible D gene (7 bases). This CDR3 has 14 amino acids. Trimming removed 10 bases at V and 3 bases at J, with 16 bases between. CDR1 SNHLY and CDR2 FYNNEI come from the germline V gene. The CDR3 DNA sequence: TGTGCCACCCTAAGGGGGGGAGGCTACAATGAGCAGTTCTTC. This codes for CATLRGGGYNEQFF.

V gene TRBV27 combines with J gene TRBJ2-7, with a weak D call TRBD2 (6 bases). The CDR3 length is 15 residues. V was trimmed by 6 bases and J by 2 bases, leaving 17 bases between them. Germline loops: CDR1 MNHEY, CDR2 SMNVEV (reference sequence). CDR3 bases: TGTGCCAGCAGGGGGCCGGGAGAACGAACCTACGAGCAGTACTTC. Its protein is CASRGPGERTYEQYF.

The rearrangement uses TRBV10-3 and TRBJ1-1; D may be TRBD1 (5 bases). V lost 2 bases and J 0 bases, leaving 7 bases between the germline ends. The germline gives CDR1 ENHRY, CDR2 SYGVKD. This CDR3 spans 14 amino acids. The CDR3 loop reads CAISERGMNTEAFF. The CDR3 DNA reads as TGTGCCATCAGTGAGAGGGGAATGAACACTGAAGCTTTCTTT.

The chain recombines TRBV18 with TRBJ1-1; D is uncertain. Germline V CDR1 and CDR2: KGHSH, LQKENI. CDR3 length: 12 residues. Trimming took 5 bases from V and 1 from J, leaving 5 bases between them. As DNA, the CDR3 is TGTGCCAGCTCAGACTCGAACACTGAAGCTTTCTTT. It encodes CASSDSNTEAFF. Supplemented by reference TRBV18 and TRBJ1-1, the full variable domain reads NAGVMQNPRHLVRRRGQEARLRCSPMKGHSHVYWYRQLPEEGLKFMVYLQKENIIDESGMPKERFSAEFPKEGPSILRIQQVVRGDSAAYFCASSDSNTEAFFGQGTRLTVV.

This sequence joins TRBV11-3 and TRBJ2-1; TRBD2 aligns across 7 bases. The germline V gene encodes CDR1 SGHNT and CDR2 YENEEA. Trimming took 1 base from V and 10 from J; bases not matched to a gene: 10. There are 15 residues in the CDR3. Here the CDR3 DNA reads TGTGCCAGCAGCTTAGGGGCGGCGGGAGTTTGGGAGCAGTTCTTC. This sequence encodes CASSLGAAGVWEQFF.

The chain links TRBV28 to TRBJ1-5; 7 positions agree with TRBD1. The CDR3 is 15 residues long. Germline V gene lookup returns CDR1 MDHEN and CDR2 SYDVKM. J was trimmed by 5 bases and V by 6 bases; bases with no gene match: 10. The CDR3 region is CASSHRGRGYQPQHF. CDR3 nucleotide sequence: TGTGCCAGCAGCCACAGGGGACGGGGATATCAGCCCCAGCATTTT.

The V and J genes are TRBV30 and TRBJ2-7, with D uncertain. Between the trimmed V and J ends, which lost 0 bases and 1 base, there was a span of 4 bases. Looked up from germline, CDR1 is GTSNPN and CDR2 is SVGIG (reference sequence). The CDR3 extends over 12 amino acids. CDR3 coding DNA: TGTGCCTGGAGTGTATTATCCTACGAGCAGTACTTC. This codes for CAWSVLSYEQYF.

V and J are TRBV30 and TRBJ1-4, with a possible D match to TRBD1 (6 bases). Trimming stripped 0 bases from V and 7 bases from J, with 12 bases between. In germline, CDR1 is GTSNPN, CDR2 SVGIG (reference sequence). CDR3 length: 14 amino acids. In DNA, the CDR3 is TGTGCCTGGAGTGTAGGGGGGGCTGGTGAAAAACTGTTTTTT. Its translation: CAWSVGGAGEKLFF. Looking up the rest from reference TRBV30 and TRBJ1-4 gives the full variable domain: SQTIHQWPATLVQPVGSPLSLECTVEGTSNPNLYWYRQAAGRGLQLLFYSVGIGQISSEVPQNLSASRPQDRQFILSSKKLLLSDSGFYLCAWSVGGAGEKLFFGSGTQLSVL.

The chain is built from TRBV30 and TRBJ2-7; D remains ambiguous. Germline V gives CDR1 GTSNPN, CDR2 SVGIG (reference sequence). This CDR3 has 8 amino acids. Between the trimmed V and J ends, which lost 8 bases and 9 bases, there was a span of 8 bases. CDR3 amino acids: CALSGQYF. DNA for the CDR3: TGTGCCCTTTCCGGGCAGTACTTC.

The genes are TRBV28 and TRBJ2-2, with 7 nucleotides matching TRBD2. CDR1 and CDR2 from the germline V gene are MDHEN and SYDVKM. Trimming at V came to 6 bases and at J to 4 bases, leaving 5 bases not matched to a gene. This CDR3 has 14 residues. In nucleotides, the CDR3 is TGTGCCAGCAGGCCTGGGGGGGTCACCGGGGAGCTGTTTTTT. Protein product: CASRPGGVTGELFF.

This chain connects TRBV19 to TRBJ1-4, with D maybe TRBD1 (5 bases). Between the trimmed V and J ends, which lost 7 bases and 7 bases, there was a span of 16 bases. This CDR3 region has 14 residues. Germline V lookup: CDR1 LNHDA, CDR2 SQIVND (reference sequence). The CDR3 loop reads CASMSGRGREKLFF. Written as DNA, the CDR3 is TGTGCCAGTATGAGTGGTAGGGGCCGTGAAAAACTGTTTTTT.

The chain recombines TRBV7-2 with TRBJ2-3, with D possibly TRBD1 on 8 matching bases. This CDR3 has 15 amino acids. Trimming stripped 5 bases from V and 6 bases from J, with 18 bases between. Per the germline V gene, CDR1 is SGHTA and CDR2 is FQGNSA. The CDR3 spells CASSKRDRWSDTQYF. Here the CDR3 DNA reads TGTGCCAGCAGCAAGCGGGACAGGTGGTCGGATACGCAGTATTTT.

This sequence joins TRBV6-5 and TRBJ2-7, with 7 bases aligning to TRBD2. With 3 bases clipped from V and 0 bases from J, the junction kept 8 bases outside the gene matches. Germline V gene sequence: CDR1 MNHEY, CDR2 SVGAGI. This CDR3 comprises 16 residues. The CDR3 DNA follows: TGTGCCAGCAGTTATGGGCGGGAGAGGAGCTCCTACGAGCAGTACTTC. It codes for CASSYGRERSSYEQYF.

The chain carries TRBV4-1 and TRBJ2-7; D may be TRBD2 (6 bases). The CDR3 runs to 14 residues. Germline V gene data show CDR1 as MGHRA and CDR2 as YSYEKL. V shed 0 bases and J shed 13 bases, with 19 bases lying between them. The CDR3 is CASSQDVVKGTFYF. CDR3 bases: TGCGCCAGCAGCCAAGATGTAGTGAAGGGGACTTTCTACTTC.

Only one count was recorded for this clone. This CDR3 reads CASGIPPQIRDNEQFF. Written as DNA, the CDR3 is TGTGCCAGCGGTATCCCCCCTCAGATACGGGACAATGAGCAGTTCTTC. This chain uses TRBV28 with TRBJ2-1, with unresolved D. From germline, CDR1 is MDHEN and CDR2 SYDVKM. This CDR3 is built from 16 residues. V dropped 8 bases and J dropped 5 bases, with 22 bases sitting between them.